Listed below are T cell receptor beta chains from one sample, sequenced in a study of radiotherapy plus CTLA-4 blockade in lung cancer. TCRdb's table, derived via immunoSEQ multiplex PCR, lists solely in-frame clones and lacks some. The sample consists of roughly 66,000 clones, approximately 82% of them appearing once. Sequencing used peripheral blood, obtained from a patient treated with radiotherapy plus ipilimumab. These receptors originate from a human donor with non-small cell lung cancer who had a partial response to radiotherapy plus ipilimumab. The CDR3 runs from the conserved cysteine through the conserved F or W. Each record gives: J gene, V gene, CDR3 protein.

TRBJ2-7,TRBV19,CASSNGGSSYEQYF
TRBJ2-1,TRBV6-1,CASIAGFNEQFF
TRBJ2-5,TRBV5-4,CASSLAALAGIETQYF
TRBJ2-5,TRBV7-9,CASSLERPKETQYF
TRBJ2-7,TRBV29-1,CSVTTGGGDEQYF
TRBJ1-2,TRBV6-5,CASQGANYGYTF
TRBJ1-5,TRBV19,CASGGGDQPQHF
TRBJ1-3,TRBV6-6,CASSYAGLGNTIYF
TRBJ1-2,TRBV6-1,CALRQGISNYGYTF
TRBJ1-2,TRBV4-1,CASSQVRDTVYGYTF
TRBJ2-3,TRBV9,CASSVGGSVVSTDTQYF
TRBJ2-5,TRBV9,CASSVKGLGETQYF
TRBJ2-7,TRBV6-4,CASSDEGRGNEQYF
TRBJ1-1,TRBV2,CASSPLGQGNTEAFF
TRBJ1-1,TRBV11-2,CASSPGQIEAFF
TRBJ1-1,TRBV7-9,CASSLNTNTEAFF
TRBJ1-2,TRBV11-2,CASSLGGAEGGYTF
TRBJ2-7,TRBV27,CASHKEGSSYEQYF
TRBJ2-7,TRBV7-9,CASSSTEQYF
TRBJ2-1,TRBV30,CAWSGPIRTSGSYNEQFF
TRBJ2-7,TRBV5-1,CASSPPTGVVSHEQYF
TRBJ1-1,TRBV7-2,CASSLLQGSTEAFF
TRBJ2-3,TRBV5-1,CASSLLAGGPPDTQYF
TRBJ2-7,TRBV7-9,CASSLAGTHYEQYF
TRBJ1-2,TRBV5-6,CASSLGSFAGNHGYTF
TRBJ1-3,TRBV28,CASQVVAGKVGNTIYF
TRBJ2-3,TRBV19,CASRTGLELDTQYF
TRBJ1-5,TRBV28,CASSLRKSNQPQHF
TRBJ2-2,TRBV2,CASRGSGRNTGELFF
TRBJ2-5,TRBV4-1,CASSQAGARGYQETQYF
TRBJ1-5,TRBV7-9,CASSSGDRGNQPQHF
TRBJ1-4,TRBV7-9,CASSYTGTTNEKLFF
TRBJ1-5,TRBV2,CASRSLDRGNQPQHF
TRBJ1-5,TRBV27,CASSSPTGGKLQPQHF
TRBJ1-1,TRBV28,CASSTSNTEAFF
TRBJ2-1,TRBV14,CASSFGGSSYNEQFF
TRBJ1-1,TRBV28,CASSQQMEAEAFF
TRBJ2-7,TRBV18,CASSPGYEQYF
TRBJ1-1,TRBV18,CASSSRRGANTEAFF
TRBJ2-6,TRBV5-1,CASSLTGNSGANVLTF
TRBJ2-2,TRBV7-2,CASSLYMGPGELFF
TRBJ2-2,TRBV7-3,CASSLIGGGRTGELFF
TRBJ2-7,TRBV11-2,CASSLGTGSYEQYF
TRBJ1-5,TRBV11-3,CASSRHRRDNYNDSNQPQHF
TRBJ2-2,TRBV15,CATSRYSGELFF
TRBJ2-7,TRBV5-1,CASGRQSIAGVVGSYEQYF